This TCR beta chain was identified in a study of shared clonotypes between healthy human individuals. Study-wide results and caveats: It was only blood that was sampled, and tissue repertoires likely differ. The expectation was that sequencing depth would affect clonotype sharing among donors.

This clone appeared once. Its specificity is unknown. A junction boundary mismatches the germline segment, possibly from a read error. CD8 cells regarded as naive lacked CD45RO, were positively chosen for CCR7, and omitted terminally differentiated effector memory CD45RA+ cells. Adult donors, all healthy and HIV-negative, had no recent acute infections or vaccinations. Sorted-subset replicate PCR reactions were performed with around 200 ng DNA, corresponding to some 32,000 T cell genomes. Method: immunoSEQ multiplex PCR; TCRdb's copy keeps in-frame clones and lacks some. There are about 2.2 million clones in the sample; just over 90% occur only once, and around 1.7% lies in the top ten. Germline V gene sequence: CDR1 MNHNS, CDR2 SASEGT. The CDR3 consists of 18 residues.

This TCR was recovered from a man aged 18 to 29 in good health. Some clones in this sample may be carry-over from other donors' samples. The sequencing sample was made of naive CD8+ T cells from PBMCs. The chain couples TRBV6-1 to TRBJ2-3, with D unresolved. The CDR3 DNA sequence: TGTGCCAGCAGTGAAAATGTTCGGTTAGGAAGGGCTCGAGATGCGCAGTATTTT. Amino acid sequence: CASSENVRLGRARDAQYF.